The rows below give T cell receptor beta chains drawn from one sample of a study of blood T cell repertoires in COVID-19. The table came from immunoSEQ multiplex PCR; TCRdb's copy has only in-frame clones and leaves some out. The table shows 210,000 or so clones, with around 82% occurring only once. The sequencing sample was made of PBMCs or T cells enriched from blood (not recorded which). These TCRs come from a man aged 25-45 years with acute COVID-19. Each CDR3 is given with its conserved first and last residue. A D gene is named only where the DNA matches it firmly. Clone size is shown for a subset of rows, as once, few, many or a class of expanded clone.

TRBV5-3	-	TRBJ1-3	-	TGTGCCAGAACACCAGGGCCCTCTGGAAACACCATATATTTT	CARTPGPSGNTIYF
TRBV6-2/TRBV6-3	-	TRBJ1-1	-	TGTGCCAGCAGTTACCCCCGGTCAGGGAATGAAGCTTTCTTT	CASSYPRSGNEAFF
TRBV7-9	-	TRBJ1-2	once	TGTGCCAGCTCCCCGTCGGGGGGCTACACCTTC	CASSPSGGYTF
TRBV5-1	-	TRBJ1-1	-	TGCGCCAGCACAGTTGACCTCTCAGGGAACACTGAAGCTTTCTTT	CASTVDLSGNTEAFF
TRBV7-2	TRBD1	TRBJ1-1	-	TGTGCCAGCAGCTTGACCGGGACAGGGGTCCTTACTGAAGCTTTCTTT	CASSLTGTGVLTEAFF
TRBV3-1/TRBV3-2	TRBD1	TRBJ1-2	-	TGTGCCAGCAGCCAGTACAAAGGAGACAGGGGGCTCCATGGCTACACCTTC	CASSQYKGDRGLHGYTF
TRBV12-3/TRBV12-4	-	TRBJ2-5	-	TGTGCCAGCAGTTATCACACGGGGACCCAGTACTTC	CASSYHTGTQYF
TRBV3-1/TRBV3-2	TRBD1	TRBJ1-5	-	TGTGCCAGCAGCCCGACAGGGGGCGGTCAGCCCCAGCATTTT	CASSPTGGGQPQHF
TRBV6-1	-	TRBJ1-1	once	TGTGCCAGCAGTGAACCCTCCTTGAACACTGAAGCTTTCTTT	CASSEPSLNTEAFF
TRBV9	-	TRBJ1-4	-	TGTGCCAGCAGCGTAGGATCAGATGAAAAACTGTTTTTT	CASSVGSDEKLFF
TRBV19	-	TRBJ1-2	-	TGTGCCAGTGAGGGCATTAACTATGGCTACACCTTC	CASEGINYGYTF
TRBV5-5	-	TRBJ1-5	-	TGTGCCAGCAGCTTGGAGGCGCAGGGAAGTTGGCAGCCCCAGCATTTT	CASSLEAQGSWQPQHF
TRBV2	-	TRBJ1-4	-	TGTGCCAGCAGTGGTCGTATCGAAAAACTGTTTTTT	CASSGRIEKLFF
TRBV6-5	-	TRBJ1-2	-	TGTGCCAGCAGCCCGACAGTCTATGGCTACACCTTC	CASSPTVYGYTF
TRBV5-4	-	TRBJ2-2	once	TGTGCCAGCAGCGGGCAGGGTCCCGGGGAGCTGTTTTTT	CASSGQGPGELFF
TRBV5-6	-	TRBJ2-7	-	TGTGCCAGCAGCTTGGGGGGCAGGGTTCACGAGCAGTACTTC	CASSLGGRVHEQYF
TRBV6-6	TRBD1	TRBJ1-2	-	TGTGCCAGCAGAGCCGGGACAGATGGCTACACCTTC	CASRAGTDGYTF
TRBV4-1	TRBD2	TRBJ2-1	-	TGCGCCAGCAGCCCTAGGGACTACCTCCTTGCAGATGAGCAGTTCTTC	CASSPRDYLLADEQFF
TRBV9	-	TRBJ1-5	-	TGTGCCAGCAGCGTAGGTACAGGCAATCAGCCCCAGCATTTT	CASSVGTGNQPQHF
TRBV7-2	-	TRBJ2-3	-	TGTGCCAGCAGCTCGGGCCAGGGGGGTAGCACAGATACGCAGTATTTT	CASSSGQGGSTDTQYF
TRBV29-1	-	TRBJ2-7	-	TGCAGCGTTGAAGATCAGGTGCGTGCGGGGAGCCTCGAGCAGTACTTC	CSVEDQVRAGSLEQYF
TRBV27	TRBD1	TRBJ1-1	-	TGTGCCAGCACCCGACAGGGGGGCGTCACTGAAGCTTTCTTT	CASTRQGGVTEAFF
TRBV11-2	-	TRBJ2-3	-	TGTGCCAGCAGCTTAGTCACACAGGGCTCAGATACGCAGTATTTT	CASSLVTQGSDTQYF
TRBV10-3	TRBD1	TRBJ2-7	-	TGTGCCATCAGTGATCCGGGGCGGGACAGGGTCCACGAGCAGTACTTC	CAISDPGRDRVHEQYF
TRBV27	-	TRBJ1-2	-	TGTGCCAGCAGTTCGCAGTGGCTGTATGGCTACACCTTC	CASSSQWLYGYTF
TRBV18	TRBD1	TRBJ1-1	-	TGTGCCAGCTCACCATCGGACAGGGGGATAATGAACACTGAAGCTTTCTTT	CASSPSDRGIMNTEAFF
TRBV13	-	TRBJ1-2	-	TGTGCCAGCAGCTTCCGACAGGTCGACTATGGCTACACCTTC	CASSFRQVDYGYTF
TRBV25-1	TRBD2	TRBJ2-7	-	TGTGCCAGCAGTGAATGGGGACTAGCCGAGCAGTACTTC	CASSEWGLAEQYF
TRBV7-3	TRBD2	TRBJ2-1	-	TGTGCCAGCAGCTTAACCGTGACTAGCGGGGGGCCCACCGGGATCAATGAGCAGTTCTTC	CASSLTVTSGGPTGINEQFF
TRBV5-4	TRBD1	TRBJ2-2	-	TGTGCCAGCAGCTTGGACAGGGGAGTAGTAGCCGGGGAGCTGTTTTTT	CASSLDRGVVAGELFF
TRBV10-3	TRBD1	TRBJ1-2	-	TGTGCCATCAGTGAGTCGGGGGCAGGGGGCTATGGCTACACCTTC	CAISESGAGGYGYTF
TRBV19	TRBD1	TRBJ1-6	many	TGTGCCAGTAGTACGGGACAGCTTAATTCACCCCTCCACTTT	CASSTGQLNSPLHF
TRBV2	-	TRBJ2-7	-	TGTGCCAGCAATAAACGGTGGTCGGTCTCCTACGAGCAGTACTTC	CASNKRWSVSYEQYF
TRBV11-2	-	TRBJ1-4	-	TGTGCCAGCAGCCCCCGGACTGTTGTTAATGAAAAACTGTTTTTT	CASSPRTVVNEKLFF
TRBV6-5	TRBD1	TRBJ1-2	-	TGTGCCAGCAGTATTACAGGGGGCATCTATGGCTACACCTTC	CASSITGGIYGYTF
TRBV7-2	TRBD1	TRBJ1-1	-	TGTGCCAGCAGCTACGACAGGGCTGTACTTGAAGCTTTCTTT	CASSYDRAVLEAFF
TRBV7-2	-	TRBJ2-3	-	TGTGCCAGCAGCTTAGTCTTGATCGCTGCCACAACAGATACGCAGTATTTT	CASSLVLIAATTDTQYF
TRBV5-4	-	TRBJ2-2	few	TGTGCCAGCAGCCCCGATCTGGGGGCCGGCACCGGGGAGCTGTTTTTT	CASSPDLGAGTGELFF
TRBV5-1	TRBD1	TRBJ1-6	-	TGCGCCAGCAGCCTGGGACAGGGACAAAATTCACCCCTCCACTTT	CASSLGQGQNSPLHF
TRBV6-5	-	TRBJ1-6	-	TGTGCCAGCGGGGGACAACAAAATTCACCCCTCCACTTT	CASGGQQNSPLHF
TRBV14	-	TRBJ2-5	few	TGTGCCAGCAGCCAAGTTTCTTGGTACAGGGCGCAAGAGACCCAGTACTTC	CASSQVSWYRAQETQYF
TRBV4-2	-	TRBJ1-1	once	TGTGCCAGCAGCCAAGATCTCGCCGGGAACACTGAAGCTTTCTTT	CASSQDLAGNTEAFF
TRBV6-1	TRBD2	TRBJ2-5	-	TGTGCCAGCAGTGAGGGGCTAGCGGCAGAGACCCAGTACTTC	CASSEGLAAETQYF
TRBV6-1	-	TRBJ2-7	-	TGTGCCAGCAGTGGAGCGAGGGACTACGAGCAGTACTTC	CASSGARDYEQYF
TRBV19	TRBD2	TRBJ2-2	-	TGTGCCAGTAGTATAGGGTCCCTTATAGCGGGGGCGTCTCCGAACACCGGGGAGCTGTTTTTT	CASSIGSLIAGASPNTGELFF
TRBV19	TRBD2	TRBJ2-5	-	TGTGCCAGTAAGGTAGCGGGGGGATTCCAAGAGACCCAGTACTTC	CASKVAGGFQETQYF
TRBV11-2	-	TRBJ1-5	-	TGTGCCAGCAGCTTAGGGGAGAGGGTGCCCCAGCATTTT	CASSLGERVPQHF
TRBV18	TRBD1	TRBJ1-1	-	TGTGCCAGCTCACCATCGGGACAGCTGGGCACTGAAGCTTTCTTT	CASSPSGQLGTEAFF
TRBV19	TRBD1	TRBJ1-5	-	TGTGCCAGTAGTCCTCGAGACAGGGGAAATCAGCCCCAGCATTTT	CASSPRDRGNQPQHF
TRBV21-1	-	TRBJ1-2	many	TGTGCCAGCAGCAAATGGGACAGCTCTTGGGGCTACACCTTC	CASSKWDSSWGYTF
TRBV6-5	TRBD1	TRBJ2-2	-	TGTGCCAGCAGGGGACAGGCGAACACCGGGGAGCTGTTTTTT	CASRGQANTGELFF
TRBV30	TRBD1	TRBJ2-3	-	TGTGCCCTTGAGGGGGCGGGAGATACGCAGTATTTT	CALEGAGDTQYF
TRBV5-1	-	TRBJ1-4	-	TGCGCCAGCAGCTTGGAGTCCTGGGGGGATGAAAAACTGTTTTTT	CASSLESWGDEKLFF
TRBV15	TRBD1	TRBJ1-2	-	TGTGCCACCAGCAGCGAAATCAACCCGACAGGGATTAACTATGGCTACACCTTC	CATSSEINPTGINYGYTF
TRBV6-5	TRBD1	TRBJ1-2	-	TGTGCCAGCAGTAGACAGGGTACGCGCTACACCTTC	CASSRQGTRYTF
TRBV28	-	TRBJ2-5	-	TGTGCCAGCAGTTCCGCGGTCCCGTACCAAGAGACCCAGTACTTC	CASSSAVPYQETQYF
TRBV30	-	TRBJ2-3	once	TGTGCCTGGAGTCTGGCGGCGACTAGCACAGATACGCAGTATTTT	CAWSLAATSTDTQYF
TRBV7-2	-	TRBJ2-7	-	TGTGCCAGCAGCTTAGTTCGTAGCCACGAGCAGTACTTC	CASSLVRSHEQYF